This entry is about one T cell receptor (beta chain). This CDR3 is also generated by other DNA sequences in the sample. This specimen comes from a study of blood T cell repertoires in COVID-19. Clones were read by immunoSEQ multiplex PCR, and TCRdb kept only the in-frame ones, dropping some. In the table there are roughly 300,000 clones, around four fifths of which are singletons. This CDR3 contains 12 residues. Trimming cost V 5 bases and J 5 bases; bases outside gene matches: 2. Germline CDR1 reads SEHNR; CDR2 reads FQNEAQ (reference sequence). The sequence was collected from a woman in her forties or fifties who had recovered from COVID-19. Input material: peripheral blood. The V gene is TRBV7-9, the J gene TRBJ1-2, with TRBD1 matching over 7 bases. CDR3 protein: CASSRDSYGYTF. The CDR3 DNA reads as TGTGCCAGCAGCCGGGACAGTTATGGCTACACCTTC.